These T cell receptor beta chains were read from a single sample in a study of T cells in narcolepsy. Sequencing was performed with immunoSEQ multiplex PCR; in TCRdb, only in-frame clones are kept and a portion is missing. The sample contains just over 20,000 clones, under 85% of which appear only once. The specimen was memory (CD45RA-) CD4+ T cells from blood. The receptors originated from a human donor in good health. Each CDR3 is given with its conserved first and last residue. A D gene is named only where the DNA matches it firmly. Some rows mark clone size as missing; the rest say once, few, many or name a class of expanded clone.

cdr3_aa cdr3_nt j_call v_call clone_size d_call
CASSRIGQGSYNEQFF TGTGCCAGCAGCCGGATCGGACAGGGCAGCTACAATGAGCAGTTCTTC TRBJ2-1 TRBV9 NA TRBD1
CAWSHPTYNSPLHF TGTGCCTGGAGTCACCCCACCTATAATTCACCCCTCCACTTT TRBJ1-6 TRBV30 NA NA
CASSEGLAGISYEQYF TGTGCCAGCAGCGAAGGACTAGCGGGGATCTCCTACGAGCAGTACTTC TRBJ2-7 TRBV9 NA TRBD2
CASSRNLQETQYF TGTGCCAGCAGTCGGAACCTCCAAGAGACCCAGTACTTC TRBJ2-5 TRBV6-5 NA NA
CASGELPRTDTQYF TGTGCTAGTGGAGAACTCCCTCGCACAGATACGCAGTATTTT TRBJ2-3 TRBV12-5 NA NA
CASSGTGASGNTIYF TGTGCCAGTAGTGGGACAGGGGCTTCTGGAAACACCATATATTTT TRBJ1-3 TRBV19 few TRBD1
CMGVRNTEAFF TGCATGGGGGTAAGGAACACTGAAGCTTTCTTT TRBJ1-1 TRBV20-1 once NA
CAWNRNGQYNQPQHF TGTGCCTGGAACAGAAATGGACAGTACAATCAGCCCCAGCATTTT TRBJ1-5 TRBV30 NA NA
CASSPRARPGDGEKLFF TGCGCCAGCAGCCCTCGAGCCCGCCCGGGAGATGGGGAAAAACTGTTTTTT TRBJ1-4 TRBV5-1 NA NA
CASSQPGEGGSNTEAFF TGCGCCAGCAGTCAACCGGGAGAGGGGGGTTCGAACACTGAAGCTTTCTTT TRBJ1-1 TRBV23-1 NA NA
CASSLDFSGANVLTF TGTGCCAGCAGCTTGGACTTCTCTGGGGCCAACGTCCTGACTTTC TRBJ2-6 TRBV7-6 NA NA
CASSELGGGGNQPQHF TGTGCCAGCAGTGAATTGGGGGGAGGTGGCAATCAGCCCCAGCATTTT TRBJ1-5 TRBV6-1 NA NA
CASSVGASGRSVEQFF TGTGCCAGCAGCGTAGGGGCTAGCGGGAGAAGCGTTGAGCAGTTCTTC TRBJ2-1 TRBV9 NA TRBD2
CASSMPRGGGETQYF TGTGCCAGTAGTATGCCCCGGGGGGGAGGGGAGACCCAGTACTTC TRBJ2-5 TRBV19 NA TRBD2
CASSDVGLGYNEQFF TGCGCCAGCAGTGATGTTGGACTAGGGTACAATGAGCAGTTCTTC TRBJ2-1 TRBV10-2 NA TRBD2
CASSFDRASYTF TGCGCCAGCAGCTTTGACAGGGCGTCGTACACCTTC TRBJ1-2 TRBV5-1 NA TRBD1
CASSLRLPGQGVWGEQFF TGTGCCAGCAGCTTAAGGTTGCCGGGACAGGGGGTTTGGGGTGAGCAGTTCTTC TRBJ2-1 TRBV11-2 NA TRBD1
CASSLEVRGAAFF TGCGCCAGCAGCTTGGAGGTGAGGGGCGCAGCTTTCTTT TRBJ1-1 TRBV5-1 NA NA
CAWSTQGVNEKLFF TGTGCCTGGAGTACCCAGGGGGTAAATGAAAAACTGTTTTTT TRBJ1-4 TRBV30 NA TRBD1
CASSLPRAGTGELFF TGTGCCAGCAGCTTGCCCAGGGCGGGCACCGGGGAGCTGTTTTTT TRBJ2-2 TRBV5-4 once NA
CASSLDPGGTNYGYTF TGCGCCAGCAGCTTGGACCCAGGGGGTACTAACTATGGCTACACCTTC TRBJ1-2 TRBV5-1 NA TRBD1
CASSIRDSKTYEQYF TGTGCCAGCAGCATCAGGGACAGCAAGACCTACGAGCAGTACTTC TRBJ2-7 TRBV9 NA TRBD1
CASSYRPSEQSYEQYF TGTGCCAGCAGTTACCGCCCCAGCGAGCAGTCCTACGAGCAGTACTTC TRBJ2-7 TRBV6-5 NA NA
CASSRVRGPNEKLFF TGTGCCAGCAGCCGAGTAAGGGGGCCTAATGAAAAACTGTTTTTT TRBJ1-4 TRBV14 NA TRBD1
CASSMTRDSGANVLTF TGTGCCAGTAGTATGACCCGGGACTCTGGGGCCAACGTCCTGACTTTC TRBJ2-6 TRBV19 NA NA
CASSFPYYEQYF TGTGCCAGCAGCTTTCCCTACTACGAGCAGTACTTC TRBJ2-7 TRBV11-2 NA NA
CASSPPGWDSPLHF TGCGCCAGCAGCCCCCCGGGATGGGATTCACCCCTCCACTTT TRBJ1-6 TRBV4-3 NA NA
CASRQGDGYTF TGTGCCAGTAGACAGGGCGATGGCTACACCTTC TRBJ1-2 TRBV19 NA NA
CASDRDYQPQHF TGTGCCAGTGACAGGGACTATCAGCCCCAGCATTTT TRBJ1-5 TRBV28 NA TRBD1
CASRKSDQDTEAFF TGTGCCAGCAGAAAGTCCGATCAGGACACTGAAGCTTTCTTT TRBJ1-1 TRBV5-4 NA NA
CASSSTLSTEAFF TGTGCCAGCAGCTCGACACTTTCCACTGAAGCTTTCTTT TRBJ1-1 TRBV5-4 NA NA
CASSFGIQETQYF TGTGCCAGCAGCTTCGGTATACAAGAGACCCAGTACTTC TRBJ2-5 TRBV7-2 NA NA
CAWSRDRTTGLGANVLTF TGTGCCTGGAGTAGGGACAGGACCACCGGACTGGGGGCCAACGTCCTGACTTTC TRBJ2-6 TRBV30 NA TRBD1
CASIPGGGGDEQFF TGTGCCAGCATCCCCGGGGGGGGAGGGGATGAGCAGTTCTTC TRBJ2-1 TRBV28 NA TRBD2
CASSLQGWDTDTQYF TGCGCCAGCAGCCTCCAGGGTTGGGACACAGATACGCAGTATTTT TRBJ2-3 TRBV5-1 NA NA
CASSEAGSDQPQHF TGTGCCAGCAGTGAAGCAGGGTCAGATCAGCCCCAGCATTTT TRBJ1-5 TRBV6-1 NA NA
CASSLRGTPYQPQHF TGTGCCAGCAGTTTACGCGGGACTCCATATCAGCCCCAGCATTTT TRBJ1-5 TRBV28 NA NA
CASSPGRGNYEQYF TGCGCCAGCAGCCCGGGACGGGGAAACTACGAGCAGTACTTC TRBJ2-7 TRBV5-1 NA NA
CASSLGGSTDTQYF TGTGCCAGCAGTTTGGGCGGAAGCACAGATACGCAGTATTTT TRBJ2-3 TRBV5-4 NA NA
CASSEARGMNTEAFF TGTGCCAGCAGTGAAGCGAGGGGCATGAACACTGAAGCTTTCTTT TRBJ1-1 TRBV6-1 few NA
CAWKLQPWGTDTQYF TGTGCCTGGAAGTTACAGCCCTGGGGCACAGATACGCAGTATTTT TRBJ2-3 TRBV30 NA NA
CASSPVGGRRLSGNTIYF TGCGCCAGCAGCCCGGTGGGTGGACGGAGGCTTTCTGGAAACACCATATATTTT TRBJ1-3 TRBV5-1 NA NA
CASSYGGGYTDTQYF TGTGCCAGCAGTTACGGGGGGGGCTACACAGATACGCAGTATTTT TRBJ2-3 TRBV6-5 NA NA
CAWSTKGARGYTF TGTGCCTGGAGTACTAAGGGGGCACGTGGCTACACCTTC TRBJ1-2 TRBV30 NA TRBD1
CASSVVAASTDTQYF TGTGCCAGCAGCGTAGTAGCGGCAAGCACAGATACGCAGTATTTT TRBJ2-3 TRBV9 few NA
CASSVGVGNTIYF TGTGCCAGCAGCGTAGGCGTCGGAAACACCATATATTTT TRBJ1-3 TRBV9 NA NA
CASSFPGQGWQETQYF TGTGCCAGCAGCTTCCCGGGACAGGGTTGGCAAGAGACCCAGTACTTC TRBJ2-5 TRBV5-4 few TRBD1
CAWSGGGRSNYGYTF TGTGCCTGGAGTGGAGGGGGACGTTCTAACTATGGCTACACCTTC TRBJ1-2 TRBV30 NA NA